This T cell receptor beta chain was sequenced for a study of tumor-infiltrating lymphocytes in primary liver carcinoma. About the research overall: Spanning 30 to 69 years of age, the patients were men and women.

On this clonotype: The CDR3 does not end in the conserved phenylalanine or tryptophan, so this is likely a read error.

From roughly 470 ng total RNA, TCR beta cDNA was generated with a primer in the constant region. Library construction for TCR beta comprised three nested multiplex PCR rounds performed with slightly modified ARM-PCR. TRBV1-TRBV30 forward primers paired with a C-beta reverse primer were used in the first two PCR rounds, which ran approximately 10 cycles each. TCRdb passed the multiplex PCR reads through MiXCR, listing each CDR3 protein once. The sample lists about 84,000 distinct CDR3 sequences; roughly 72% were seen once. The CDR3 length is 16 residues. Germline CDR1 and CDR2: MNHEY and SVGAGI. Taking about 17-31 mg of unsorted bulk tissue, the authors co-extracted RNA and DNA.

V usage is TRBV6-5 and J usage is TRBJ2-1, with 11 positions matching TRBD2. Material for sequencing was liver tumor tissue from sampling region 1. The subset is: tumor region T1, superior pole. The sequence was obtained from a man aged 35-49 years with primary liver carcinoma and hepatitis B virus infection. The CDR3 region has the DNA TGTACCAGCAGTTATAATCCGCTAGCGGGAGGCAATGAGCAGTTCATC. The encoded protein is CTSSYNPLAGGNEQFI.